Listed here is a single T cell receptor (beta chain). The record originates from a study of blood T cell repertoires in COVID-19. Study overall: Acute and convalescent COVID-19 specimens originated in the United States, Italy and Spain.

This CDR3 is 15 amino acids long. CDR1 is KGHDR and CDR2 is SFDVKD in the germline V gene. With V trimmed by 3 bases and J by 7 bases, 3 bases remained unmatched. Authors' processing steps: Reference gene primer amplification yielded estimated nucleated cell counts. Here immunoSEQ multiplex PCR was the method, and the copy in TCRdb shows in-frame clones only, minus some. That table supplies the V and J calls and clone size; D and trimming were determined from the DNA. The table has some 80,000 clones, approximately 86% seen once. V is TRBV24-1 and J is TRBJ2-1; 12 positions agree with TRBD2. Sequencing was carried out using peripheral blood. The source of this sequence is a man at least 80 years old with active or convalescent COVID-19. CDR3 nucleotide sequence: TGTGCCACCAGTGATCTAGCGGGGGGGCGAAATGAGCAGTTCTTC. It specifies CATSDLAGGRNEQFF.